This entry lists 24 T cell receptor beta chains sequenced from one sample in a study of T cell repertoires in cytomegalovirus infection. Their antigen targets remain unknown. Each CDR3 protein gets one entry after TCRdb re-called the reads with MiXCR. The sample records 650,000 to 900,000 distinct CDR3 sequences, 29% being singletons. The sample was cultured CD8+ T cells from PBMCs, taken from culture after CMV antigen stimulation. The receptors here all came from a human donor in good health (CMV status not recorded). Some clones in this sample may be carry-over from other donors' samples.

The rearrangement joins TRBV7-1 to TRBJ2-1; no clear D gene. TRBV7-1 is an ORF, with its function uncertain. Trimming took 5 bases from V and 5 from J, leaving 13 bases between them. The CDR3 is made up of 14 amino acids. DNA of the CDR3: TGTGCCAGCAGCGCCCCGGGCCGGCACAATGAGCAGTTCTTC. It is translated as CASSAPGRHNEQFF.

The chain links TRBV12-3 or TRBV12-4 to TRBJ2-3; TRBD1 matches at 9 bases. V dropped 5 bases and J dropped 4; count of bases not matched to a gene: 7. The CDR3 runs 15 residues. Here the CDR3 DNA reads TGTGCCAGCAGTACCGGGACAGGGAGGTCAGATACGCAGTATTTT. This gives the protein CASSTGTGRSDTQYF.

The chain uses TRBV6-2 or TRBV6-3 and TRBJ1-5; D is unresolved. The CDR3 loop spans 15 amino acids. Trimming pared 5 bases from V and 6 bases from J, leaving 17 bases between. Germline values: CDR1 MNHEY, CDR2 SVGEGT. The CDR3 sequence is CASSPPSGVRQPQHF. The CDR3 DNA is TGTGCCAGCAGTCCTCCCTCTGGGGTCCGTCAGCCCCAGCATTTT.

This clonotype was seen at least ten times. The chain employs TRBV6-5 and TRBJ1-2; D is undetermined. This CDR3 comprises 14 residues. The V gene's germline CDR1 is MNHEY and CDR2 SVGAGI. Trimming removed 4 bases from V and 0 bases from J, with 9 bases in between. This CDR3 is CASSSAWTNYGYTF. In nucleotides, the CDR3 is TGTGCCAGCAGTTCGGCCTGGACTAACTATGGCTACACCTTC.

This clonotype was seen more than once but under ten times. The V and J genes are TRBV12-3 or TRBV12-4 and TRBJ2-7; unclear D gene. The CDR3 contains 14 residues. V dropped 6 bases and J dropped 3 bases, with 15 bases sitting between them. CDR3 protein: CASSPARRIYEQYF. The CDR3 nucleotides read TGTGCCAGCAGCCCCGCTAGAAGAATCTACGAGCAGTACTTC.

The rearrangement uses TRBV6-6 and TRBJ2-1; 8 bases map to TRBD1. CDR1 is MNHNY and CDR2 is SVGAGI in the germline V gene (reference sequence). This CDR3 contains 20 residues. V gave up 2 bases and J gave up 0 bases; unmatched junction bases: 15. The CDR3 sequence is CASSYDISWDRPSSYNEQFF. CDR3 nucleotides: TGTGCCAGCAGTTACGATATTAGCTGGGACAGGCCATCCTCCTACAATGAGCAGTTCTTC.

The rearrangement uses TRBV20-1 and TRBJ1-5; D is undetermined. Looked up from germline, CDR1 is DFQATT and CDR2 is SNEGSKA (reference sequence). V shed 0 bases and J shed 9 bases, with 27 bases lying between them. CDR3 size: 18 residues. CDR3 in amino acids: CSARDQRVFADSLVPQHF. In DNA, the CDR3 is TGCAGTGCTAGAGATCAACGGGTTTTCGCAGATAGTCTGGTGCCCCAGCATTTT.

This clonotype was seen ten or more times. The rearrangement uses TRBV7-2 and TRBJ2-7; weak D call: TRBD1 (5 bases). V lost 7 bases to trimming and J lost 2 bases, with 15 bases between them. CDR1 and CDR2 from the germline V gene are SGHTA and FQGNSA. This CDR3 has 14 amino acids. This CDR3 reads CASTYGPGTYEQYF. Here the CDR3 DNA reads TGTGCCAGCACCTACGGTCCAGGGACCTACGAGCAGTACTTC. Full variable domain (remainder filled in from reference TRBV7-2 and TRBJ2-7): GAGVSQSPSNKVTEKGKDVELRCDPISGHTALYWYRQSLGQGLEFLIYFQGNSAPDKSGLPSDRFSAERTGGSVSTLTIQRTQQEDSAVYLCASTYGPGTYEQYFGPGTRLTVT.

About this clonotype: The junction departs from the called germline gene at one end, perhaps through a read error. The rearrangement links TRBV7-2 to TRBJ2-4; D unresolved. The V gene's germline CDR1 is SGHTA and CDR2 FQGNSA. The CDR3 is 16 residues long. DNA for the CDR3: TGTCTGTGCCGCGCCCCCGGGCTGGCAGCCGCAGATACTCAGTATTTC. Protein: CLCRAPGLAAADTQYF.

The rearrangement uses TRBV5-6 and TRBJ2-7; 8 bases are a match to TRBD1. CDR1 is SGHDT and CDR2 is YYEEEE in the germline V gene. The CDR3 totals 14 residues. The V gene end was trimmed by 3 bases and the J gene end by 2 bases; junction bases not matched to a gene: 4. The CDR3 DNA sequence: TGTGCCAGCAGCTGGACAGGGAACACCTACGAGCAGTACTTC. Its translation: CASSWTGNTYEQYF.

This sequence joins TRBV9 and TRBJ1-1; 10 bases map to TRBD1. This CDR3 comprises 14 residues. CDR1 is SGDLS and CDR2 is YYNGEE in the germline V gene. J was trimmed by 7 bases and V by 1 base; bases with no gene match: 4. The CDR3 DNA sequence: TGTGCCAGCAGCGTAACGGGACAGGGGAATGAAGCTTTCTTT. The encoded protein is CASSVTGQGNEAFF.

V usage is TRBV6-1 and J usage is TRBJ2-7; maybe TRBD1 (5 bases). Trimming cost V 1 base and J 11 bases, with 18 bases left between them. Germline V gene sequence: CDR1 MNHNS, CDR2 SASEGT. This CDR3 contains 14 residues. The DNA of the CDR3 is TGTGCCAGCAGTGAAGTGGTACAGGTCTTATACAAGTACTTC. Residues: CASSEVVQVLYKYF.

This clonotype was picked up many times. The CDR3: CASSSYGGGDYNEQFF. The CDR3 nucleotides read TGTGCCAGCAGCTCCTATGGCGGGGGCGATTACAATGAGCAGTTCTTC. This rearrangement joins TRBV7-2 to TRBJ2-1; D is perhaps TRBD2 (7 bases). CDR1 and CDR2 from the germline V gene are SGHTA and FQGNSA. The CDR3 is made up of 16 amino acids. The V and J ends lost 4 bases and 4 bases respectively, with 17 bases between them.

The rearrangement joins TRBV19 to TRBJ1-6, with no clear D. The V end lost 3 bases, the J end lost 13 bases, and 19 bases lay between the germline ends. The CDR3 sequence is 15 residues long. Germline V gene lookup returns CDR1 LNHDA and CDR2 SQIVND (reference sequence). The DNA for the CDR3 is TGTGCCAGTAGTATCGGACGGGGTCGGCCCGATCCCCTCCACTTT. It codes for CASSIGRGRPDPLHF.

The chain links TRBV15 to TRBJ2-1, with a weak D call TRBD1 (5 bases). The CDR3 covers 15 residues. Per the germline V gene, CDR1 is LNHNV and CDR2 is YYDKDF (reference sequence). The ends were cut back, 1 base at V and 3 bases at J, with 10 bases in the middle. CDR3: CATSRGQSFYNEQFF. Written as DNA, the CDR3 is TGTGCCACCAGCAGAGGACAGAGCTTCTACAATGAGCAGTTCTTC.

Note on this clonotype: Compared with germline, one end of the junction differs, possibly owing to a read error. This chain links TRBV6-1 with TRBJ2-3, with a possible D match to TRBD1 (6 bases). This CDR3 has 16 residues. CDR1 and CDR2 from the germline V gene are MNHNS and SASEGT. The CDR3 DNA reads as TGTGCCGGCAGTGAACGCAGGGGATGGAACACAGATACGCAGTATTTT. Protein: CAGSERRGWNTDTQYF.

In DNA, the CDR3 is TGTGCCAGCAGCCCCAGGGTCATCACTGAAGCTTTCTTT. Its protein product is CASSPRVITEAFF. The chain couples TRBV28 to TRBJ1-1; the D gene is possibly TRBD1 (5 bases). The V gene's germline CDR1 is MDHEN and CDR2 SYDVKM. CDR3 length equals 13 residues. Trimming cost V 6 bases and J 4 bases, with 12 bases left between them.

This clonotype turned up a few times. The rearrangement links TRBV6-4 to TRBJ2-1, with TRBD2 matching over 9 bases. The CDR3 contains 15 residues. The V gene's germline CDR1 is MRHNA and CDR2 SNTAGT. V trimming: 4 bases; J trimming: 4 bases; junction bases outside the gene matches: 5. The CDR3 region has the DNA TGTGCCAGCAGTGGAATAGCGGGGGTGTACAATGAGCAGTTCTTC. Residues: CASSGIAGVYNEQFF.

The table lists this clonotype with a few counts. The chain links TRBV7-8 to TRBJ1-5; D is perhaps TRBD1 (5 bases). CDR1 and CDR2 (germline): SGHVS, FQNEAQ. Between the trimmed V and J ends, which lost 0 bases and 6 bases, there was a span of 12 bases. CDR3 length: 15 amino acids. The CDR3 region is CASSLAFGGTQPQHF. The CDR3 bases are TGTGCCAGCAGCTTAGCTTTCGGGGGGACTCAGCCCCAGCATTTT.

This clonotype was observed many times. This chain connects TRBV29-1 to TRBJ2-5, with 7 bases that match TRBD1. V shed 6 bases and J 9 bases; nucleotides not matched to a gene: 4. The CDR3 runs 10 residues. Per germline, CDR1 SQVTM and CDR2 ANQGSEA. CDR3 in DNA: TGCAGCGTCTTACAGGGGCCCCAGTACTTC. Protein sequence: CSVLQGPQYF.

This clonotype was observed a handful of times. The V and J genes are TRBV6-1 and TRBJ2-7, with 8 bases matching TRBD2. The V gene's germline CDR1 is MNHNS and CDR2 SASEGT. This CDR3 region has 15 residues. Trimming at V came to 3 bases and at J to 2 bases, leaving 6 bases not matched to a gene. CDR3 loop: CASSDVAGGTYEQYV. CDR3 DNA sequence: TGTGCCAGCAGTGACGTCGCGGGGGGCACCTACGAGCAGTACGTC.

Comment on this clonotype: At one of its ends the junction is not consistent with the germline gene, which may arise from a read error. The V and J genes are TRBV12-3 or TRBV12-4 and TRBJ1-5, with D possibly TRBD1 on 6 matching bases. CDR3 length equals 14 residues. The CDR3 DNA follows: TGTGCCACCAGTTCGTACACAGGGAATCAGCCCCAGCATTTT. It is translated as CATSSYTGNQPQHF.

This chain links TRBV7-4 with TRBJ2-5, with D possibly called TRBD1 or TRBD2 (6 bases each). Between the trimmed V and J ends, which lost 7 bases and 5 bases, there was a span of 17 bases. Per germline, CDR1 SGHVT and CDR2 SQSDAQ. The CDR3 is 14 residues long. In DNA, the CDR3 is TGTGCCAGCACCGCTACCGGGGGCGGGGAGACCCAGTACTTC. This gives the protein CASTATGGGETQYF.

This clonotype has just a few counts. The CDR3 DNA is TGTGCCAGCAGCGCCCGACAGGGAGAAAGCTACAATGAGCAGTTCTTC. It yields the protein CASSARQGESYNEQFF. The rearrangement uses TRBV7-9 and TRBJ2-1; 7 nucleotides match TRBD1. The germline gives CDR1 SEHNR, CDR2 FQNEAQ (reference sequence). Losses at the gene ends were 5 bases for V and 3 bases for J; bases not matched to a gene: 10. The CDR3 loop spans 16 amino acids.